What follows are 3 T cell receptor beta chains derived from one specimen sequenced in a study of T cell responses to AZD1222 COVID-19 vaccine. Libraries were prepared by immunoSEQ multiplex PCR; TCRdb keeps only in-frame clonotypes and omits some of them. This table has some 130,000 clones, 90% to 95% appearing once. This specimen was peripheral blood, taken 28 days after the second AZD1222 dose. The receptors were gathered from an adult who received the AZD1222 COVID-19 vaccine.

The chain uses TRBV12-5 and TRBJ2-3, with 9 bases fitting TRBD2. Germline loops: CDR1 LGHNT, CDR2 FRNRAP. This CDR3 spans 17 amino acids. The ends lost 6 bases at V and 6 bases at J; junction bases unmatched: 16. The chain's CDR3 is CASGRGLAIPKGDTQYF. CDR3 nucleotides: TGTGCTAGTGGCCGCGGACTAGCGATCCCCAAGGGGGATACGCAGTATTTT.

The genes are TRBV7-8 and TRBJ1-1; 9 bases align to TRBD1. The CDR3 is made up of 12 amino acids. The V gene's germline CDR1 is SGHVS and CDR2 FQNEAQ. Losses at the gene ends were 6 bases for V and 11 bases for J; bases not matched to a gene: 7. The CDR3 coding sequence is TGTGCCAGCAGTCCAGGACAGGGGATGGCTTTCTTT. This gives the protein CASSPGQGMAFF.

The rearrangement joins TRBV3-1 (or the pseudogene TRBV3-2) to TRBJ1-6; D not resolved. There are 20 residues in the CDR3. With 4 bases removed from V and 4 bases from J, the gap between germline ends came to 26 bases. Germline CDR1 is LGHDT and CDR2 is YNNKEL (reference sequence). CDR3 loop: CASSPRVRLADSVYNSPLHF. CDR3 coding DNA: TGTGCCAGCAGCCCAAGGGTTCGTTTGGCGGATTCAGTTTATAATTCACCCCTCCACTTT.